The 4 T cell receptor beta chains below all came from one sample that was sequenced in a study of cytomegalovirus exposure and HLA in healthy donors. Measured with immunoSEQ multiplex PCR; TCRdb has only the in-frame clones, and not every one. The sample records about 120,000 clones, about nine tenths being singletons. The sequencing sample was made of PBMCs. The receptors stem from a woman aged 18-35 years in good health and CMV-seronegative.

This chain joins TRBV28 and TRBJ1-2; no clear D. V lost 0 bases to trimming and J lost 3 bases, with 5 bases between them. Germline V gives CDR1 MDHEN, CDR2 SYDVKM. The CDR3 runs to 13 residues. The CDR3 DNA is TGTGCCAGCAGTTTATGGAGGGACTATGGCTACACCTTC. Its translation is CASSLWRDYGYTF.

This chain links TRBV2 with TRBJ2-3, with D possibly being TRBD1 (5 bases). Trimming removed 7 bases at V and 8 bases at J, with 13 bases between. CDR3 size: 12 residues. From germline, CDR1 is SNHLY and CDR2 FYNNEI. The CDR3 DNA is TGTGCCAGCACGGACACCCTAGGTACGCAGTATTTT. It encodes CASTDTLGTQYF.

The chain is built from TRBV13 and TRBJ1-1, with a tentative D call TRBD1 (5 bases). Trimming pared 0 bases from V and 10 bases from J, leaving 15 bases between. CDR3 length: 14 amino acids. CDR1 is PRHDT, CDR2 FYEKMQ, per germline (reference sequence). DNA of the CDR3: TGTGCCAGCAGCTTAGGAACGGGCAGGGTTTCAGCTTTCTTT. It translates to CASSLGTGRVSAFF.

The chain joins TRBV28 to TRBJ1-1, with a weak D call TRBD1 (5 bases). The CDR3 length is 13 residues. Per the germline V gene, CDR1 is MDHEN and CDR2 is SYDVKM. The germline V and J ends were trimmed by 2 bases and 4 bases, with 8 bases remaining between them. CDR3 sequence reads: CASSLGGGTEAFF. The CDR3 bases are TGTGCCAGCAGTTTAGGGGGGGGCACTGAAGCTTTCTTT.